This T cell receptor (beta chain) originates from a study of blood T cell repertoires in COVID-19. Germline CDR1 MDHEN, CDR2 SYDVKM. V shed 9 bases and J shed 4 bases, with 13 bases lying between them. The CDR3 is made up of 13 amino acids. The repertoire was sequenced with immunoSEQ multiplex PCR; TCRdb's copy has only in-frame clones and lacks some. The table lists roughly 250,000 clones, approximately 90% of them singletons. Source material: PBMCs or T cells enriched from blood (not recorded which). The J gene is TRBJ1-5, the V gene TRBV28; no reliable D call. The TCR was taken from a man between 40 and 49 years old who had recovered from COVID-19. The CDR3 protein is CASGRWANQPQHF. The DNA for the CDR3 is TGTGCCAGTGGGAGGTGGGCTAATCAGCCCCAGCATTTT.